This T cell receptor (beta chain) appears in the sequencing data of a study of T cell responses to AZD1222 COVID-19 vaccine. Study summary: Timing groups of about 4 and about 12 weeks for second doses were pooled.

This clone was seen just once. CDR3 length equals 16 residues. V was trimmed by 3 bases and J by 6 bases, leaving 20 bases between them. Germline V gives CDR1 GTSNPN, CDR2 SVGIG (reference sequence). Measured with immunoSEQ multiplex PCR; TCRdb has only the in-frame clones, and not every one. Here the sample spans 150,000 to 200,000 clones, 93% being singletons. The source was peripheral blood, collected on day 0 of AZD1222 vaccination. The chain couples TRBV30 to TRBJ2-2, with a possible D match to TRBD1 (5 bases). The TCR originated in an adult in good health. CDR3 in DNA: TGTGCCTGGAGCCCAGGACACACTGGGTACGCCGGGGAGCTGTTTTTT. It codes for CAWSPGHTGYAGELFF.